This T cell receptor beta chain derives from a study of T cell responses to AZD1222 COVID-19 vaccine. Per germline, CDR1 PRHDT and CDR2 FYEKMQ (reference sequence). Trimming cost V 8 bases and J 4 bases; bases outside gene matches: 7. The CDR3 is made up of 13 amino acids. This table comes from immunoSEQ multiplex PCR, and its TCRdb copy is limited to in-frame clones, with some not included. The data show about 56,000 clones, 80% to 90% seen once. Notes on this clone: The antigen remains unidentified.

Study outcomes and limitations: Donors in the cohort were predominantly white British and more often female, and clonal diversity was possibly underestimated. After two AZD1222 doses, spike-specific TCR breadth and depth rose versus day 0.

The chain has TRBV13 and TRBJ2-7; 8 bases align to TRBD1. This TCR derives from an adult in good health. The sequencing here drew on peripheral blood, taken on day 0 of AZD1222 vaccination. The CDR3 reads CASGAGGLYEQYF. CDR3 bases: TGTGCCAGCGGGGCAGGGGGCTTGTACGAGCAGTACTTC. The full variable domain, its missing parts supplied by reference TRBV13 and TRBJ2-7, is AAGVIQSPRHLIKEKRETATLKCYPIPRHDTVYWYQQGPGQDPQFLISFYEKMQSDKGSIPDRFSAQQFSDYHSELNMSSLELGDSALYFCASGAGGLYEQYFGPGTRLTVT.